This T cell receptor beta chain was sequenced during a study of T cell responses to AZD1222 COVID-19 vaccine. The protocol was immunoSEQ multiplex PCR, while the TCRdb copy is restricted to in-frame clones and leaves out a portion. The sample includes 130,000 to 150,000 clones, roughly nine tenths of them seen just once. Of note for this clone: The antigen is not known.

General study results and limits: Only six people who got AZD1222 tested seropositive at baseline.

The TCR originated in an adult in good health. This sample comprised peripheral blood, obtained on day 0 of AZD1222 vaccination.

CDR3 loop: CASSLTVGQGQYF. The CDR3 region has the DNA TGTGCCAGCAGCTTAACCGTAGGACAGGGCCAGTACTTC. V and J are TRBV7-3 and TRBJ2-7; 8 bases align to TRBD1. The junction had 5 bases not matched to a gene; V was cut back by 0 bases and J by 10 bases. Germline CDR1 reads SGHTA; CDR2 reads FQGTGA. This CDR3 is built from 13 residues. Using reference TRBV7-3 and TRBJ2-7 for the parts outside the CDR3, the full variable domain is GAGVSQTPSNKVTEKGKYVELRCDPISGHTALYWYRQSLGQGPEFLIYFQGTGAADDSGLPNDRFFAVRPEGSVSTLKIQRTERGDSAVYLCASSLTVGQGQYFGPGTRLTVT.